This T cell receptor (beta chain) was recorded in a study of blood T cell repertoires in COVID-19. The wider study: Material from acute and convalescent COVID-19 was sourced from the United States, Italy and Spain. PBMCs, B-cell-depleted T cells, or T cells provided the cDNA or gDNA that made up the material.

The germline V gene encodes CDR1 SEHNR and CDR2 FQNEAQ (reference sequence). Trimming shortened V by 3 bases and J by 5 bases, and 8 bases separated the two germline ends. The CDR3 has 12 residues. Authors' analysis steps: Amplification of reference gene primers provided the estimated nucleated cell counts. Method: immunoSEQ multiplex PCR; TCRdb's copy keeps in-frame clones and lacks some. V and J calls and clone size are copied from that table; D and trimming were computed from the DNA. The data contain under 300,000 clones, roughly four fifths of them seen just once; the ten biggest clones take up roughly 1.9%.

The chain is built from TRBV7-9 and TRBJ2-7, with D hard to call. The origin of this receptor is a man in his thirties or forties who had recovered from COVID-19. Sequencing was done on a sample of peripheral blood. The CDR3 sequence is CASSLGFHEQYV. The CDR3 region has the DNA TGTGCCAGCAGCTTGGGCTTCCACGAGCAGTACGTC.